Below, 17 T cell receptor beta chains from the same sample are listed, as sequenced in a study of CD8+CD57+ T cells in acquired aplastic anemia. Genomic DNA constituted the template upon which TCR beta VDJ and CDR3 profiling was performed. TCRdb independently ran MiXCR on the reads; one entry per CDR3 protein. The table includes about 180,000 distinct CDR3 sequences, about 60% detected once. All patients picked for sequencing had shown, by flow cytometry, an expansion of CD8+CD57+ cells. The material sequenced was sorted CD4+, CD8+, or CD8+CD57+ T cells (not recorded which) from PBMCs. These receptors were obtained from a human donor with aplastic anemia.

The CDR3 coding sequence is TGCGCCAGCAGCTTGGAACAGGGGGCCAAAAACATTCAGTACTTC. Translation: CASSLEQGAKNIQYF. The rearrangement uses TRBV5-1 and TRBJ2-4; 7 bases are a match to TRBD1. The CDR3 sequence is 15 residues long. The junction had 1 base not matched to a gene; V was cut back by 0 bases and J by 1 base. Looked up from germline, CDR1 is SGHRS and CDR2 is YFSETQ.

This clonotype was observed many times. This chain uses TRBV6-5 with TRBJ2-5, with 10 bases aligning to TRBD2. Germline assignment: CDR1 MNHEY and CDR2 SVGAGI. After removal of 5 bases from V and 5 bases from J, the junction contained 8 bases not matched to a gene. The CDR3 covers 15 residues. The CDR3 reads CASSPSAGGPETQYF. CDR3 coding DNA: TGTGCCAGCAGTCCCTCAGCGGGGGGGCCGGAGACCCAGTACTTC.

The chain joins TRBV4-1 to TRBJ2-4, with D unresolved. The CDR3 is 15 residues long. Germline values: CDR1 MGHRA, CDR2 YSYEKL. V dropped 4 bases and J dropped 1 base, with 11 bases sitting between them. The CDR3 DNA reads as TGCGCCAGCAGCCCAGTTAGTGGGGCCAAAAACATTCAGTACTTC. This codes for CASSPVSGAKNIQYF.

This clonotype was detected only a few times. The J gene is TRBJ2-1, the V gene TRBV9; D is uncertain. The germline V gene encodes CDR1 SGDLS and CDR2 YYNGEE. V dropped 3 bases and J dropped 3 bases, with 19 bases sitting between them. This CDR3 is built from 17 residues. The CDR3 coding sequence is TGTGCCAGCAGCGCGGAGTTTCATGACGGGTTCTACAATGAGCAGTTCTTC. Translated: CASSAEFHDGFYNEQFF.

This clonotype was recorded a few times. The chain employs TRBV2 and TRBJ1-2; D not resolved. The CDR3 runs 13 residues. V lost 3 bases and J lost 2, with 7 bases in between. The germline V gene has CDR1 SNHLY and CDR2 FYNNEI. The CDR3 protein is CASSETPNYGYTF. DNA for the CDR3: TGTGCCAGCAGTGAGACACCGAACTATGGCTACACCTTC.

The chain has TRBV29-1 and TRBJ2-1; TRBD2 might be the D (5 bases). The CDR3 length is 13 residues. The V gene's germline CDR1 is SQVTM and CDR2 ANQGSEA. Trimming took off 6 bases at V and 9 bases at J, with 18 bases between the two ends. This CDR3 reads CSVTPLRGSEQFF. The CDR3 DNA sequence: TGCAGCGTAACCCCCCTCCGAGGGTCTGAGCAGTTCTTC.

This clonotype was observed many times. The rearrangement links TRBV7-9 to TRBJ1-2, with 9 positions matching TRBD1. CDR1 and CDR2 (germline): SEHNR, FQNEAQ (reference sequence). This CDR3 comprises 15 residues. The junction had 8 bases not matched to a gene; V was cut back by 1 base and J by 8 bases. DNA of the CDR3: TGTGCCAGCAGCTTAGACAGGGGGCTTGTTTACGGCTACACCTTC. Residues: CASSLDRGLVYGYTF.

The J gene is TRBJ2-5, the V gene TRBV20-1; TRBD2 aligns across 8 bases. Losses at the gene ends were 6 bases for V and 3 bases for J; bases not matched to a gene: 9. This CDR3 contains 14 residues. Germline CDR1 DFQATT, CDR2 SNEGSKA (reference sequence). The CDR3 region is CSAHLYGGEETQYF. In nucleotides, the CDR3 is TGCAGTGCCCACCTCTACGGGGGGGAAGAGACCCAGTACTTC.

The chain uses TRBV20-1 and TRBJ2-1; D may match TRBD1 or TRBD2 (5 bases each). Trimming shortened V by 6 bases and J by 8 bases, and 23 bases separated the two germline ends. The germline gives CDR1 DFQATT, CDR2 SNEGSKA (reference sequence). The CDR3 is made up of 15 amino acids. In DNA form, the CDR3 reads TGCAGTGCGAACTTCGGGACGGGCTTAACCTATGAGCAGTTCTTC. It encodes CSANFGTGLTYEQFF.

This clonotype came up a few times. This chain connects TRBV5-1 to TRBJ2-7, with 10 bases aligning to TRBD1. Unmatched junction bases numbered 7, after V lost 0 bases and J lost 7 bases. The CDR3 runs 15 residues. Germline assignment: CDR1 SGHRS and CDR2 YFSETQ. This CDR3 is CASSLAGTGEEEQYF. Here the CDR3 DNA reads TGCGCCAGCAGCTTGGCCGGGACAGGGGAGGAAGAGCAGTACTTC.

The gene calls are TRBV7-9 and TRBJ1-1, with D tentatively TRBD1 (5 bases). CDR1 and CDR2 (germline): SEHNR, FQNEAQ (reference sequence). The V end was cut by 0 bases, the J end by 3 bases, with 8 bases between. The CDR3 contains 14 residues. Here the CDR3 reads CASSLATGHTEAFF. CDR3 coding DNA: TGTGCCAGCAGCTTAGCTACGGGGCACACTGAAGCTTTCTTT.

This clonotype was counted many times. The chain is built from TRBV12-3 or TRBV12-4 and TRBJ1-1, with D maybe TRBD1 (6 bases). CDR3 length: 13 amino acids. V was trimmed by 6 bases and J by 6 bases, leaving 14 bases between them. The CDR3 coding sequence is TGTGCCAGCAGCCTTATGACAGGCGCTGAAGCTTTCTTT. This gives the protein CASSLMTGAEAFF.

The V gene is TRBV15, the J gene TRBJ1-1; 7 nucleotides line up with TRBD1. V trimming: 3 bases; J trimming: 2 bases; junction bases outside the gene matches: 6. Germline loops: CDR1 LNHNV, CDR2 YYDKDF (reference sequence). This CDR3 contains 15 residues. CDR3 residues: CATSRRQGVNTEAFF. The DNA for the CDR3 is TGTGCCACCAGCAGGCGACAGGGAGTAAACACTGAAGCTTTCTTT. Complete variable domain (other parts from reference TRBV15 and TRBJ1-1): DAMVIQNPRYQVTQFGKPVTLSCSQTLNHNVMYWYQQKSSQAPKLLFHYYDKDFNNEADTPDNFQSRRPNTSFCFLDIRSPGLGDTAMYLCATSRRQGVNTEAFFGQGTRLTVV.

This rearrangement joins TRBV7-9 to TRBJ2-5; the match to TRBD2 covers 13 bases. The germline CDR1 and CDR2 sequences are SEHNR and FQNEAQ (reference sequence). This CDR3 has 16 residues. Trimming removed 5 bases from V and 5 bases from J; junction bases left unmatched: 8. The CDR3 DNA sequence: TGTGCCAGCAGCCCGGGACTAGCGGGAAAAGCCGAGACCCAGTACTTC. Protein product: CASSPGLAGKAETQYF.

This chain connects TRBV7-9 to TRBJ2-5, with D perhaps matching TRBD2 (6 bases). Germline CDR1 is SEHNR and CDR2 is FQNEAQ (reference sequence). V shed 5 bases and J shed 0 bases, with 7 bases lying between them. This CDR3 contains 13 residues. The CDR3 DNA is TGTGCCAGCAGCCGGGGGTACCAAGAGACCCAGTACTTC. Its protein product is CASSRGYQETQYF.

The V gene is TRBV4-3, the J gene TRBJ2-3, with 9 bases that match TRBD1. Trimming at V came to 4 bases and at J to 5 bases, leaving 7 bases not matched to a gene. The length of the CDR3 is 15 residues. CDR1 LGHNA and CDR2 YSLEER come from the germline V gene. CDR3 sequence reads: CASSLRDRARDTQYF. Written as DNA, the CDR3 is TGCGCCAGCAGCCTCCGGGACAGGGCCCGAGATACGCAGTATTTT.

The chain joins TRBV10-3 to TRBJ1-5; D remains unclear. This CDR3 comprises 15 residues. CDR1 is ENHRY and CDR2 is SYGVKD in the germline V gene. V gave up 0 bases and J gave up 4 bases, with 10 bases separating them. In DNA form, the CDR3 reads TGTGCCATCAGTGAGTCTGGCAGCCTGAATCAGCCCCAGCATTTT. The encoded protein is CAISESGSLNQPQHF.